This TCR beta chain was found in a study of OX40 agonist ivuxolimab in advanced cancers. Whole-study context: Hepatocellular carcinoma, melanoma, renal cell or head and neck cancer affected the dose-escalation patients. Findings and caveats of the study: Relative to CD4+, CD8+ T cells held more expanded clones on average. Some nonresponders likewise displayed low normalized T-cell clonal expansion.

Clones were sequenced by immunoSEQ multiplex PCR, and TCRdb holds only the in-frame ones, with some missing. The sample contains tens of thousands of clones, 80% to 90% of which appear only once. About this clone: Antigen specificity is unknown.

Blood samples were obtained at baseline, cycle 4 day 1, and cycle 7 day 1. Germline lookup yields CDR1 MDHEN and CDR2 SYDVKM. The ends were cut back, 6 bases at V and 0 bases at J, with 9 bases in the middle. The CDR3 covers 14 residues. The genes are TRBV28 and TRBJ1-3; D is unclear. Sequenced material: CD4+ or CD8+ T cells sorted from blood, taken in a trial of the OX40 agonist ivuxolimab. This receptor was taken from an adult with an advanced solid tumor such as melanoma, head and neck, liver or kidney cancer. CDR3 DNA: TGTGCCAGCAGAGGAGGATCCTCTGGAAACACCATATATTTT. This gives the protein CASRGGSSGNTIYF. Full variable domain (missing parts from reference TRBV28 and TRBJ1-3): DVKVTQSSRYLVKRTGEKVFLECVQDMDHENMFWYRQDPGLGLRLIYFSYDVKMKEKGDIPEGYSVSREKKERFSLILESASTNQTSMYLCASRGGSSGNTIYFGEGSWLTVV.